This is a list of T cell receptor beta chains from one sample in a study of cytomegalovirus exposure and HLA in healthy donors. Clones were sequenced by immunoSEQ multiplex PCR, and TCRdb holds only the in-frame ones, with some missing. The sample consists of 150,000 to 200,000 clones, more than 75% of them appearing once. Sequencing was performed on PBMCs. These TCRs come from a woman aged 18 to 35 in good health and CMV-seronegative. The CDR3 runs from the conserved cysteine through the conserved F or W. Fields, in order: clone size, V gene, J gene, D gene, CDR3 protein, CDR3 DNA. A D gene is named only where the DNA matches it firmly. Rows may omit the clone size; those that give it use once, few, many or a size class.

clone size: -; V gene: TRBV2; J gene: TRBJ2-7; D gene: TRBD1; CDR3 protein: CASYGTGALRGEQYF; CDR3 DNA: TGTGCCAGCTATGGGACAGGGGCACTGCGGGGGGAGCAGTACTTC
clone size: -; V gene: TRBV5-1; J gene: TRBJ2-7; D gene: TRBD2; CDR3 protein: CASSLGEGSYEQYF; CDR3 DNA: TGCGCCAGCAGCTTGGGGGAGGGGAGCTACGAGCAGTACTTC
clone size: -; V gene: TRBV25-1; J gene: TRBJ2-2; D gene: -; CDR3 protein: CASSESKQRNTGELFF; CDR3 DNA: TGTGCCAGCAGTGAATCGAAGCAGCGAAACACCGGGGAGCTGTTTTTT
clone size: -; V gene: TRBV5-4; J gene: TRBJ2-7; D gene: TRBD1; CDR3 protein: CASSLLTGTGSSYEQYF; CDR3 DNA: TGTGCCAGCAGCTTGCTTACCGGGACAGGGAGCTCCTACGAGCAGTACTTC
clone size: -; V gene: TRBV13; J gene: TRBJ1-1; D gene: -; CDR3 protein: CASSLAGNRVQGTEAFF; CDR3 DNA: TGTGCCAGCAGCTTAGCTGGGAACAGGGTTCAAGGCACTGAAGCTTTCTTT
clone size: -; V gene: TRBV19; J gene: TRBJ1-2; D gene: TRBD1; CDR3 protein: CATRQGANSNYGYTF; CDR3 DNA: TGTGCCACTAGACAGGGGGCCAATTCTAACTATGGCTACACCTTC
clone size: -; V gene: TRBV5-1; J gene: TRBJ2-5; D gene: -; CDR3 protein: CASSLGWLAEQETQYF; CDR3 DNA: TGCGCCAGCAGCTTGGGGTGGCTAGCAGAACAAGAGACCCAGTACTTC
clone size: -; V gene: TRBV19; J gene: TRBJ2-7; D gene: -; CDR3 protein: CASSIEAGSSYEQYF; CDR3 DNA: TGTGCCAGTAGTATAGAGGCGGGGAGCTCCTACGAGCAGTACTTC
clone size: -; V gene: TRBV11-2; J gene: TRBJ2-1; D gene: -; CDR3 protein: CASSLYRGSYNEQFF; CDR3 DNA: TGTGCCAGCAGCTTATATCGGGGCTCCTACAATGAGCAGTTCTTC
clone size: -; V gene: TRBV2; J gene: TRBJ2-2; D gene: TRBD2; CDR3 protein: CASRAGTSGVFGRELFF; CDR3 DNA: TGTGCCAGCAGAGCCGGGACTAGCGGGGTGTTTGGGCGGGAGCTGTTTTTT
clone size: once; V gene: TRBV5-1; J gene: TRBJ1-1; D gene: -; CDR3 protein: CASSLTGNTEAFF; CDR3 DNA: TGCGCCAGCAGCTTGACAGGGAACACTGAAGCTTTCTTT